This record looks at one T cell receptor (beta chain) sequence and its context. This entry comes from a study of blood T cell repertoires in COVID-19. Overall study: There were acute and convalescent COVID-19 samples, and they came from the United States, Italy and Spain.

Trimming took off 5 bases at V and 16 bases at J, with 15 bases between the two ends. Germline V gives CDR1 SGHAT, CDR2 FQNNGV. This CDR3 has 11 residues. In the source study's methods: From reference gene primer amplification, estimates of nucleated cell counts were derived. The assay was immunoSEQ multiplex PCR, and TCRdb's table has in-frame clones only and misses some. The V and J calls and clone size come from that table; D and trimming were worked out from the DNA. The sample has 110,000 to 150,000 clones, around nine tenths seen once. The V gene is TRBV11-2, the J gene TRBJ2-1; tentatively, D is TRBD2 (7 bases). This receptor was identified in a woman between 40 and 50 years old with acute or convalescent COVID-19. Sequenced material: peripheral blood. This CDR3 reads CASSPMGGHFF. For the CDR3, the DNA is TGTGCCAGCAGCCCGATGGGGGGGCACTTCTTC.